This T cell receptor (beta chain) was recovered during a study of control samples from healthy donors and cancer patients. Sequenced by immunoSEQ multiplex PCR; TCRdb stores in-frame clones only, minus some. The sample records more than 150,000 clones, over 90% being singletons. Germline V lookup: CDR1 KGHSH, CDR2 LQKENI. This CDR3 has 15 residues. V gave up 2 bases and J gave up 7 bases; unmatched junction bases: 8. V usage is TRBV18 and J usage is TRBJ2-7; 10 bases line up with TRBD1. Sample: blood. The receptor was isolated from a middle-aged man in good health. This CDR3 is CASSPVGTGASEQYF. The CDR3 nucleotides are TGTGCCAGCTCACCAGTCGGGACAGGGGCCTCGGAGCAGTACTTC.